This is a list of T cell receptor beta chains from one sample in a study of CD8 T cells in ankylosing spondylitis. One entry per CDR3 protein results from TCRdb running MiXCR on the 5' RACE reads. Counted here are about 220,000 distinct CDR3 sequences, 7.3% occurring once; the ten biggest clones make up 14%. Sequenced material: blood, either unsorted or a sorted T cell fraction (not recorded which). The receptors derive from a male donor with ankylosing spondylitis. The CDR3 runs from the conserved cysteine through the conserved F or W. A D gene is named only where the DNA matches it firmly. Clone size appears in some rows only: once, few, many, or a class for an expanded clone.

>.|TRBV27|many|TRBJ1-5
TGTGCCAGCAGGTTGGTTGGGGCCAATCAGCCCCAGCATTTT
CASRLVGANQPQHF
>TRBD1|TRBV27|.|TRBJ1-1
TGTGCCAGCCTAAGGGACAGGGAGAACACTGAAGCTTTCTTT
CASLRDRENTEAFF
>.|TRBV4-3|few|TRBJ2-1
TGCGCCAGCAGCCAAAGGCAGGGCGGCTGGGATGAGCAGTTCTTC
CASSQRQGGWDEQFF
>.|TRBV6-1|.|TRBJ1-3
TGTGCCAGCAGCTCCGGCCGGAACTCTGGAAACACCATATATTTT
CASSSGRNSGNTIYF
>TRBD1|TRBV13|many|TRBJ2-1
TGTGCCAGCAGCTCGTGGACAGGGTACAATGAGCAGTTCTTC
CASSSWTGYNEQFF
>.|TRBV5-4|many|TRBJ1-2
TGTGCCAGCAGCTTAGTCACCGCAGCTAACTATGGCTACACCTTC
CASSLVTAANYGYTF
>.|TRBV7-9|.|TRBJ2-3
TGTGCCAGCAGAAGATCTGTCACAGATACGCAGTATTTT
CASRRSVTDTQYF
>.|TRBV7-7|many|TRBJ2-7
TGTGCTAGCAGCGCGGGCCCTTTTTCCGAGCAGTACTTC
CASSAGPFSEQYF
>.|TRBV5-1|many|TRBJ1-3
TGCGCCAGCAGCTTGACCAGAGATATAACGTCTGGAAACACCATATATTTT
CASSLTRDITSGNTIYF
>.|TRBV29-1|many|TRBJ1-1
TGCAGCCTAGAGGGAATGGGCACTGAAGCTTTCTTT
CSLEGMGTEAFF
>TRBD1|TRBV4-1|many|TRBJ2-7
TGCGCCAGCAGCTACGACTCCGGGACAGGGAACGAGCAGTACTTC
CASSYDSGTGNEQYF
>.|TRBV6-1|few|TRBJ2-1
TGTGCCAGCACCGGGGGGCGGGCGGGGGTTTATTACAATGAGCAGTTCTTC
CASTGGRAGVYYNEQFF
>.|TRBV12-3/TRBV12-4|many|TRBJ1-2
TGTGCCAGCAGCCTCAAGGGTGGACATTCCTATGGCTACACCTTC
CASSLKGGHSYGYTF
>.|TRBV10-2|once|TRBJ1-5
TGCGCCAGCAGTGAGGGGGGGGCGAGGAATCAGCCCCAGCATTTT
CASSEGGARNQPQHF
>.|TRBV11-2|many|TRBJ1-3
TGTGCCAGCAGCTTTGGAGGGGGCTCTGGAAACACCATATATTTT
CASSFGGGSGNTIYF
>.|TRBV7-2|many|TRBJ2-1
TGTGCCAGCAGCCCCGGGACACGCCGTGTCTCCTACAATGAGCAGTTCTTC
CASSPGTRRVSYNEQFF
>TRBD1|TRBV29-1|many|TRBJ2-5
TGCAGCGTTCAACAGGGGGCCGAGACCCAGTACTTC
CSVQQGAETQYF
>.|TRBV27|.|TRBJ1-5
TGTGCCAGCAGTCCCAGCCAGAATCAGCCCCAGCATTTT
CASSPSQNQPQHF
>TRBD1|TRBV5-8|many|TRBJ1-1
TGTGCCAGCAGCTCCCTCCCGGGACAGGGGGCGCCGGACACTGAAGCTTTCTTT
CASSSLPGQGAPDTEAFF
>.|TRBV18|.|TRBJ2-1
TGTGCCAGCTCAAAGGACGGGAGCCGCTCCTACAATGAGCAGTTCTTC
CASSKDGSRSYNEQFF